A single sample gave rise to the 32 T cell receptor beta chains below, sequenced in a study of blood T cell repertoires in COVID-19. Data came from immunoSEQ multiplex PCR; TCRdb stores just in-frame clones and leaves some out. The table includes 250,000 or so clones, around nine tenths detected once. Sequencing used peripheral blood. These receptors were collected from a man aged 35 to 55 with active or convalescent COVID-19.

The chain links TRBV15 to TRBJ2-7, with 9 positions matching TRBD1. CDR3 size: 17 residues. The ends lost 4 bases at V and 3 bases at J; junction bases unmatched: 13. The germline gives CDR1 LNHNV, CDR2 YYDKDF (reference sequence). CDR3: CATSNKIGTGRYYEQYF. CDR3 nucleotides: TGTGCCACCAGCAACAAAATCGGGACAGGGAGATACTACGAGCAGTACTTC.

The chain combines TRBV4-2 with TRBJ2-7, with 13 bases aligning to TRBD2. Germline V gene lookup returns CDR1 LGHNA and CDR2 YNFKEQ. V trimming: 3 bases; J trimming: 4 bases; junction bases outside the gene matches: 3. The CDR3 contains 15 residues. The CDR3 DNA reads TGTGCCAGCAGCCACGGACTAGCGGGAGTTTACGAGCAGTACTTC. Protein sequence: CASSHGLAGVYEQYF.

The chain carries TRBV29-1 and TRBJ2-2; 8 positions match TRBD2. V lost 5 bases and J lost 3; bases outside the gene matches: 2. From germline, CDR1 is SQVTM and CDR2 ANQGSEA. The CDR3 sequence is 13 residues long. DNA of the CDR3: TGCAGCGTTCCCGGGGGGGACACCGGGGAGCTGTTTTTT. Amino acids: CSVPGGDTGELFF.

CDR3 bases: TGTGCCAGCAGCCAAGTATATCCCACCGGGGAGCTGTTTTTT. Its protein is CASSQVYPTGELFF. This chain connects TRBV14 to TRBJ2-2; no reliable D call. From germline, CDR1 is SGHDN and CDR2 FVKESK. Trimming removed 1 base from V and 4 bases from J, with 7 bases in between. This CDR3 region has 14 residues.

The chain joins TRBV6-4 to TRBJ1-1; perhaps TRBD1 as D (6 bases). CDR1 is MRHNA and CDR2 is SNTAGT in the germline V gene. Trimming shortened V by 6 bases and J by 1 base, and 12 bases separated the two germline ends. This CDR3 is built from 14 residues. The CDR3 DNA sequence: TGTGCCAGCAGAGGACAGAGTTCGAACACTGAAGCTTTCTTT. Translating it yields CASRGQSSNTEAFF.

This chain uses TRBV6-5 with TRBJ1-1; D is perhaps TRBD1 (5 bases). Trimming removed 0 bases at V and 3 bases at J, with 8 bases between. The CDR3 is made up of 14 amino acids. CDR1 is MNHEY, CDR2 SVGAGI, per germline. Here the CDR3 reads CASSYSGGYTEAFF. The CDR3 DNA follows: TGTGCCAGCAGTTACTCGGGGGGGTACACTGAAGCTTTCTTT.

This clone was detected a few times. CDR3 sequence: CASSPDRGGSPLHF. The CDR3 DNA follows: TGCGCCAGCAGCCCTGACAGGGGCGGCTCACCCCTCCACTTT. V and J are TRBV5-1 and TRBJ1-6; 8 nucleotides line up with TRBD1. The trim removed 4 bases at V and 10 bases at J, leaving 7 bases unmatched. There are 14 residues in the CDR3. Per the germline V gene, CDR1 is SGHRS and CDR2 is YFSETQ.

The chain joins TRBV2 to TRBJ1-4; 7 bases match TRBD1. Germline V gene lookup returns CDR1 SNHLY and CDR2 FYNNEI. CDR3 length: 13 amino acids. The ends lost 8 bases at V and 4 bases at J; junction bases unmatched: 4. The chain's CDR3 is CASYRGNNEKLFF. CDR3 sequence (DNA): TGTGCCAGCTACAGGGGAAATAATGAAAAACTGTTTTTT.

The gene calls are TRBV19 and TRBJ1-2; 12 bases fit TRBD1. J gave up 4 bases and V 6 bases, and 6 bases lay outside the gene matches. The CDR3 is 15 residues long. In germline, CDR1 is LNHDA, CDR2 SQIVND (reference sequence). CDR3 sequence (DNA): TGTGCCAGTAGGACCGGGACAGGGGGCCTCTATGGCTACACCTTC. It codes for CASRTGTGGLYGYTF.

The chain carries TRBV4-2 and TRBJ1-5, with a possible D match to TRBD1 (5 bases). The germline V gene encodes CDR1 LGHNA and CDR2 YNFKEQ. CDR3 size: 16 residues. V was clipped by 1 base and J by 6 bases, with 16 bases between them. The CDR3 DNA reads TGTGCCAGCAGCCAAGGTTCGGGGGATGAGGGTCAGCCCCAGCATTTT. Its protein is CASSQGSGDEGQPQHF.

This clone was detected a few times. The V gene is TRBV7-2, the J gene TRBJ1-6; 9 nucleotides agree with TRBD1. This CDR3 is 15 amino acids long. Per germline, CDR1 SGHTA and CDR2 FQGNSA. V lost 5 bases, J lost 7 bases, and 6 bases stayed unmatched. CDR3: CASSPQGARNSPLHF. CDR3 DNA sequence: TGTGCCAGCAGCCCACAGGGGGCGAGGAATTCACCCCTCCACTTT.

V and J are TRBV6-5 and TRBJ1-2; no clear D. This CDR3 spans 14 amino acids. Trimming took off 6 bases at V and 3 bases at J, with 14 bases between the two ends. Germline V gives CDR1 MNHEY, CDR2 SVGAGI. Written as DNA, the CDR3 is TGTGCCAGCAGGGTTGGCACGGGAGACTATGGCTACACCTTC. Its protein is CASRVGTGDYGYTF.

The chain employs TRBV2 and TRBJ2-5, with D possibly matching TRBD2 (6 bases). The CDR3 spans 11 residues. CDR1 and CDR2 (germline): SNHLY, FYNNEI. Trimming cost V 7 bases and J 5 bases, with 8 bases left between them. CDR3 amino acids: CASTRGETQYF. CDR3 bases: TGTGCCAGCACCCGGGGGGAGACCCAGTACTTC.

This chain uses TRBV5-1 with TRBJ1-5; perhaps TRBD1 as D (6 bases). Germline V gene sequence: CDR1 SGHRS, CDR2 YFSETQ. CDR3 length: 13 residues. V was shortened by 4 bases and J by 5 bases, with 10 bases between the two germline ends. CDR3 in amino acids: CASSDSGDQPQHF. The CDR3 DNA follows: TGCGCCAGCAGCGACTCAGGGGATCAGCCCCAGCATTTT. The whole variable domain, filled in from reference TRBV5-1 and TRBJ1-5, reads KAGVTQTPRYLIKTRGQQVTLSCSPISGHRSVSWYQQTPGQGLQFLFEYFSETQRNKGNFPGRFSGRQFSNSRSEMNVSTLELGDSALYLCASSDSGDQPQHFGDGTRLSIL.

The table lists this clone with a few counts. The V and J genes are TRBV23-1 and TRBJ2-1; weak D call: TRBD2 (5 bases). TRBV23-1 is an open reading frame, and its role is uncertain. With 7 bases removed from V and 8 bases from J, the gap between germline ends came to 21 bases. The length of the CDR3 is 15 residues. Here the CDR3 DNA reads TGCGCCAGCAATTTTTCTCGGGATGTTTGGGATGAGCAGTTCTTC. This gives the protein CASNFSRDVWDEQFF.

The chain has TRBV11-2 and TRBJ2-7; D uncertain. V was shortened by 5 bases and J by 4 bases, with 18 bases between the two germline ends. Germline CDR1 is SGHAT and CDR2 is FQNNGV. This CDR3 region has 15 residues. The CDR3 spells CASSPTAGVEYEQYF. The CDR3, as DNA: TGTGCCAGCAGCCCGACCGCTGGAGTTGAGTACGAGCAGTACTTC. Drawing the rest from reference TRBV11-2 and TRBJ2-7, the complete variable domain is EAGVAQSPRYKIIEKRQSVAFWCNPISGHATLYWYQQILGQGPKLLIQFQNNGVVDDSQLPKDRFSAERLKGVDSTLKIQPAKLEDSAVYLCASSPTAGVEYEQYFGPGTRLTVT.

In DNA, the CDR3 is TGTGCCACCAGTCAAGCGGGACTCTCCTACAATGAGCAGTTCTTC. The encoded protein is CATSQAGLSYNEQFF. V usage is TRBV24-1 and J usage is TRBJ2-1; 7 nucleotides agree with TRBD2. J lost 0 bases, V lost 6 bases, and 4 bases had no gene match. CDR1 and CDR2 from the germline V gene are KGHDR and SFDVKD. CDR3 length: 15 amino acids.

The gene calls are TRBV5-1 and TRBJ2-1; 9 nucleotides match TRBD2. The length of the CDR3 is 16 residues. CDR1 SGHRS and CDR2 YFSETQ come from the germline V gene. Trimming at V came to 1 base and at J to 7 bases, leaving 9 bases not matched to a gene. The CDR3 here is CASSLSGTSRLNEQFF. The CDR3 DNA sequence: TGCGCCAGCAGCTTGAGTGGGACTAGCCGCCTTAATGAGCAGTTCTTC.

The V call is TRBV6-2 or TRBV6-3, the J call TRBJ2-5; tentative D call: TRBD1 (5 bases). The CDR3 consists of 13 residues. Per germline, CDR1 MNHEY and CDR2 SVGEGT. V lost 4 bases, J lost 1 base, and 7 bases lay in between. The CDR3 bases are TGTGCCAGCAGTTTCAGGGTCCAAGAGACCCAGTACTTC. The encoded protein is CASSFRVQETQYF.

In its sample, this clone was seen once. This chain joins TRBV10-3 and TRBJ2-5; 9 bases line up with TRBD2. The V segment lost 5 bases and the J segment 1 base; nucleotides outside the gene matches: 2. This CDR3 has 14 amino acids. Germline assignment: CDR1 ENHRY and CDR2 SYGVKD. CDR3 in DNA: TGTGCCATCAGTAGGCGGGAGGGCCAAGAGACCCAGTACTTC. Its protein is CAISRREGQETQYF.

V is TRBV19 and J is TRBJ2-7; the match to TRBD2 covers 9 bases. Trimming removed 8 bases from V and 1 base from J; junction bases left unmatched: 3. Germline V gene sequence: CDR1 LNHDA, CDR2 SQIVND (reference sequence). The CDR3 has 13 amino acids. The CDR3 DNA reads TGTGCCAGTTCAACTAGCGGGTCCTACGAGCAGTACTTC. This sequence encodes CASSTSGSYEQYF.

J is TRBJ2-5 and V is TRBV5-5, with 7 nucleotides matching TRBD2. Trimming removed 0 bases from V and 5 bases from J; junction bases left unmatched: 7. The germline V gene has CDR1 SGHKS and CDR2 YYEKEE (reference sequence). CDR3 length: 15 residues. The CDR3, as DNA: TGTGCCAGCAGCTTGGATCCGGGGGGTCCCGAGACCCAGTACTTC. As protein: CASSLDPGGPETQYF.

V and J are TRBV6-6 and TRBJ2-2; TRBD1 might be the D (5 bases). This CDR3 region has 18 residues. Per germline, CDR1 MNHNY and CDR2 SVGAGI (reference sequence). Trimming shortened V by 5 bases and J by 2 bases, and 21 bases separated the two germline ends. This CDR3 is CASSPSLLDRFNTGELFF. The CDR3 DNA reads TGTGCCAGCAGTCCCTCCCTGCTCGACAGATTTAACACCGGGGAGCTGTTTTTT.

The table lists this clone with a few counts. The chain uses TRBV27 and TRBJ2-3, with 8 bases fitting TRBD2. V shed 2 bases, J shed 0 bases, and the junction held 10 bases outside the gene matches. The length of the CDR3 is 18 residues. Germline V gene data show CDR1 as MNHEY and CDR2 as SMNVEV (reference sequence). In nucleotides, the CDR3 is TGTGCCAGCAGTTTACTCGCGGGAGGTCACCTTAGCACAGATACGCAGTATTTT. It is translated as CASSLLAGGHLSTDTQYF.

V gene TRBV6-5 combines with J gene TRBJ2-5, with 9 bases fitting TRBD1. After removal of 2 bases from V and 1 base from J, the junction contained 5 bases not matched to a gene. Germline-derived CDR1 and CDR2 are MNHEY and SVGAGI. CDR3 length: 16 residues. CDR3 amino acids: CASSYPGTGLQETQYF. CDR3 bases: TGTGCCAGCAGTTACCCCGGGACAGGGCTCCAAGAGACCCAGTACTTC.

J is TRBJ2-7 and V is TRBV30, with D maybe TRBD2 (7 bases). This CDR3 has 14 residues. Germline loops: CDR1 GTSNPN, CDR2 SVGIG (reference sequence). The germline V and J ends were trimmed by 4 bases and 5 bases, with 18 bases remaining between them. CDR3 sequence reads: CAWNQGTTQNEQYF. DNA for the CDR3: TGTGCCTGGAATCAGGGGACTACCCAAAACGAGCAGTACTTC.

The V and J genes are TRBV11-3 and TRBJ1-4, with D maybe TRBD1 (6 bases). Trimming removed 2 bases from V and 7 bases from J, with 8 bases in between. CDR1 is SGHNT, CDR2 YENEEA, per germline. The CDR3 covers 13 residues. CDR3 DNA: TGTGCCAGCAGCTTACCAGGGGCTGAAAAACTGTTTTTT. This translates into CASSLPGAEKLFF.

This sequence joins TRBV19 and TRBJ2-5; D might be TRBD1 (5 bases). V was trimmed by 3 bases and J by 5 bases, leaving 13 bases between them. Germline CDR1 reads LNHDA; CDR2 reads SQIVND (reference sequence). The CDR3 has 14 amino acids. For the CDR3, the DNA is TGTGCCAGTAGTATCGGACAAGGGGTGGAGACCCAGTACTTC. Its translation is CASSIGQGVETQYF.

This rearrangement joins TRBV7-6 to TRBJ1-1; D may be TRBD1 (5 bases). Trimming pared 1 base from V and 0 bases from J, leaving 12 bases between. In germline, CDR1 is SGHVS, CDR2 FNYEAQ. CDR3 length equals 16 residues. The CDR3 protein is CASSLGAGRLNTEAFF. The CDR3 bases are TGTGCCAGCAGCTTAGGGGCAGGGCGCTTGAACACTGAAGCTTTCTTT.

This sequence joins TRBV2 and TRBJ2-7; TRBD2 matches at 11 bases. Germline assignment: CDR1 SNHLY and CDR2 FYNNEI. CDR3 length: 12 amino acids. The CDR3 loop is CATSGRTYEQYF. In DNA form, the CDR3 reads TGTGCTACTAGCGGGAGAACTTACGAGCAGTACTTC.

J is TRBJ2-2 and V is TRBV7-8, with TRBD2 matching 11 bases. Germline loops: CDR1 SGHVS, CDR2 FQNEAQ. The CDR3 sequence is 17 residues long. V was pared by 3 bases and J by 6 bases, with 9 bases of the junction left unmatched. The CDR3 nucleotides read TGTGCCAGCAGCTTTGTGGAGACTAGCGGGGATGCCGGGGAGCTGTTTTTT. This codes for CASSFVETSGDAGELFF.

A remark on this clone: The sample contains more than one DNA sequence encoding this CDR3. The rearrangement links TRBV2 to TRBJ1-5; TRBD1 matches at 8 bases. Germline V gene sequence: CDR1 SNHLY, CDR2 FYNNEI. V lost 8 bases and J lost 6; bases outside the gene matches: 6. This CDR3 comprises 13 residues. CDR3 DNA: TGTGCCAGCGGAGGACAGGGCGGTCAGCCCCAGCATTTT. It is translated as CASGGQGGQPQHF.